The clone carrying this T cell receptor beta chain has only a few counts. Its antigen is unknown. There are 15 residues in the CDR3. Germline V gene sequence: CDR1 SEHNR, CDR2 FQNEAQ (reference sequence). Trimming cost V 5 bases and J 1 base; bases outside gene matches: 5. This sample is part of a study of CD8 T cells in ankylosing spondylitis. Study-level results: Clones that were linked to disease were CD8+ and were relatively rare in peripheral blood.

TCRdb reprocessed the 5' RACE reads with MiXCR, giving one entry per CDR3 protein. The repertoire holds approximately 300,000 distinct CDR3 sequences, with 20% as singletons. The sample comprised blood, either unsorted or a sorted T cell fraction (not recorded which). V is TRBV7-9 and J is TRBJ1-5, with 7 bases lining up with TRBD1. This receptor was taken from a female donor with ankylosing spondylitis or in good health (not recorded which). Here the CDR3 reads CASSQTGTSNQPQHF. CDR3 nucleotides: TGTGCCAGCAGCCAGACAGGGACCAGCAATCAGCCCCAGCATTTT.